This TCR beta chain was observed in a study of control samples from healthy donors and cancer patients. CDR1 and CDR2 from the germline V gene are MNHEY and SVGAGI. The J segment lost 8 bases and the V segment lost 6 bases, leaving 6 bases of the junction unmatched. The CDR3 has 13 amino acids. Method: immunoSEQ multiplex PCR; TCRdb's copy keeps in-frame clones and lacks some. The profile shows about 410,000 clones, 75% to 95% of them singletons. Sequencing used PBMCs. The sequence came from a man aged 35 to 55 with head and neck cancer. V gene TRBV6-5 combines with J gene TRBJ2-4; TRBD1 matches 8 bases. CDR3: CASRSGGGDIQYF. The CDR3 nucleotides read TGTGCCAGCAGATCAGGGGGCGGAGACATTCAGTACTTC.